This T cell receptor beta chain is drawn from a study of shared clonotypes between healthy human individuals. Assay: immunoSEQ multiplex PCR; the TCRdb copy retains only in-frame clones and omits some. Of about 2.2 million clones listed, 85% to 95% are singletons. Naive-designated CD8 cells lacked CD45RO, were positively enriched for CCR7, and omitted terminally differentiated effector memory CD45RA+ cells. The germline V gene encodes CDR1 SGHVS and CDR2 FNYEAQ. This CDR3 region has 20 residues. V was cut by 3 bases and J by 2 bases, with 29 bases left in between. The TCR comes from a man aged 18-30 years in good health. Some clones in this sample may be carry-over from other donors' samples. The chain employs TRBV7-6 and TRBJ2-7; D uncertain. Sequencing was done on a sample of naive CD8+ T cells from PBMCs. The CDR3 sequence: CASSLTMQAFGEGKTYEQYF. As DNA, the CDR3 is TGTGCCAGCAGCTTGACCATGCAGGCTTTTGGGGAAGGGAAGACCTACGAGCAGTACTTC.